A single sample is the source of the 2 T cell receptor beta chains below, sequenced in a study of vaccination effects on CD4 cells after COVID-19. Viral peptide pools were used in the ViraFEST assay to expand antigen-specific CD4+ T cells, and sequencing came afterward. Isolating CD4+ T cells followed approximately nine days of culture. Nucleocapsid antibody tests were negative, and the vaccine recipients had no prior SARS-CoV-2 infection. Their antigens are not known. Profiling relied on immunoSEQ multiplex PCR, and the TCRdb table lists in-frame clones only, not all of them. The sample lists tens of thousands of clones, around 74% occurring once. The sequencing here drew on CD4+ T cells from PBMCs cultured with HCoV-NL63 spike peptides, taken before COVID-19 vaccination. All receptors derive from a human donor who received a COVID-19 vaccine.

The chain links TRBV9 to TRBJ2-2, with 8 bases identical to TRBD2. Trimming cost V 3 bases and J 3 bases; bases outside gene matches: 7. The germline V gene has CDR1 SGDLS and CDR2 YYNGEE. This CDR3 contains 16 residues. This CDR3 reads CASSERERTYTGELFF. DNA for the CDR3: TGTGCCAGCAGCGAGCGGGAGCGGACTTACACCGGGGAGCTGTTTTTT.

This chain connects TRBV30 to TRBJ2-1; the match to TRBD1 covers 8 bases. Per the germline V gene, CDR1 is GTSNPN and CDR2 is SVGIG (reference sequence). The CDR3 consists of 14 residues. Losses at the gene ends were 1 base for V and 4 bases for J; bases not matched to a gene: 3. In DNA form, the CDR3 reads TGTGCCTGGAGTGGTGACAGGGGTTACAATGAGCAGTTCTTC. Translation gives CAWSGDRGYNEQFF.